This T cell receptor beta chain was identified in a study of technical replicates of blood from a handful of donors (dated by TCRdb to 2017 to 2019). Libraries came from the immunoSEQ multiplex PCR assay. The clones in this table, taken by TCRdb from immuneACCESS, are in-frame only. Not every clone is retained; where verified, under half of the shortfall comes from an unresolved V gene, and the cause of the rest is unknown. Counted in this sample were 60,000 to 85,000 clones; 91% of them appeared once. Of the sample, under 0.5% falls within the top ten clones. For CDR1 and CDR2, the germline V gene (reference sequence) lists MNHEY and SMNVEV. From the cysteine through the phenylalanine, the CDR3 covers 15 amino acids. Of all the DNA, just the CDR3 is kept, 45 bases in frame from base 1. V is pruned by 0 bases and J by 5 bases, leaving 5 bases of the junction without a gene match. Note on this clone: It has no known antigen specificity. No much larger clone exists at a distance of one base, and base qualities are not known.

The sequencing input was T cells isolated from PBMCs. The chain was built from TRBV27 and TRBJ2-7, with 9 bases in between that match TRBD2. The receptor was derived from a human donor in good health. The bases are TGTGCCAGCAGTTTATCGGAAGCGGGAGGTCACGAGCAGTACTTC. The translation is CASSLSEAGGHEQYF.